The clone carrying this T cell receptor beta chain was counted at least ten times. The data originate from a study of identical twins. This CDR3 is built from 13 residues. The V gene end was trimmed by 10 bases and the J gene end by 2 bases; junction bases not matched to a gene: 3. TCRdb processed the 5' RACE reads anew with MiXCR; each CDR3 protein has one entry. The sample holds roughly 250,000 distinct CDR3 sequences, 7.5% seen once. This same sample was also part of a study on yellow fever vaccine responses in identical twins.

Input material: CD8+ T cells sorted from blood. The sequence came from a woman aged 18-29 years in good health. The rearrangement links TRBV12-3 or TRBV12-4 to TRBJ2-1; 9 bases match TRBD2. The CDR3 sequence is CATIAGAYNEQFF. The DNA of the CDR3 is TGTGCCACCATAGCGGGGGCCTACAATGAGCAGTTCTTC.